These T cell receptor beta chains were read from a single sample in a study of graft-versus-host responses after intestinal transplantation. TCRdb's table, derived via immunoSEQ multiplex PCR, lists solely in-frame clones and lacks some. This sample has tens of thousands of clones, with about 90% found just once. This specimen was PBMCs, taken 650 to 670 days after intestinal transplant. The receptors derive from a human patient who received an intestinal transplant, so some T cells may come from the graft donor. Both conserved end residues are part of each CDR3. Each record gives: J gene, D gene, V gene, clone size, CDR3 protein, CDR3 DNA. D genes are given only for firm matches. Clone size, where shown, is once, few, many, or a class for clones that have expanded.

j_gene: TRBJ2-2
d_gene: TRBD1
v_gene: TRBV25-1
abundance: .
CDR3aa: CASRSNAGTATGELFF
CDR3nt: TGTGCCAGCAGGAGCAACGCCGGGACAGCCACCGGGGAGCTGTTTTTT

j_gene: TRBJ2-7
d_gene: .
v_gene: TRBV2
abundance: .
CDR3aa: CASSRQGPYWDREQYF
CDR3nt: TGTGCCAGCAGCCGGCAGGGGCCGTATTGGGATCGCGAGCAGTACTTC

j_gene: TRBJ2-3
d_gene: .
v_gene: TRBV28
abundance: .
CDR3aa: CAVQATPPDTQYF
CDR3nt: TGTGCCGTACAGGCCACGCCGCCAGATACGCAGTATTTT

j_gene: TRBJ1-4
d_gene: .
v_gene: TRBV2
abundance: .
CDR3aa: CASSEWVRWGTEAEKLFF
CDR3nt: TGTGCCAGCAGTGAATGGGTACGGTGGGGCACTGAGGCTGAAAAACTGTTTTTT

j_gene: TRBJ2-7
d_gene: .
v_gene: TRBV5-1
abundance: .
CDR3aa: CASSFRVPSYEQYF
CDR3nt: TGCGCCAGCAGCTTCAGGGTTCCCTCCTACGAGCAGTACTTC

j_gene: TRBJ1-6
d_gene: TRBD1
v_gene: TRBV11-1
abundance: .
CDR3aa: CASSTHRGSPLHF
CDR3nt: TGTGCCAGCAGCACCCACAGGGGATCTCCCCTCCACTTT

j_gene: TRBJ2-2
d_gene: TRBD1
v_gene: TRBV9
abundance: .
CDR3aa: CASSAQGVGTGELFF
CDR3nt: TGTGCCAGCAGCGCACAGGGGGTAGGCACCGGGGAGCTGTTTTTT

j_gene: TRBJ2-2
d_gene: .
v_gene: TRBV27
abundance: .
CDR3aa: CASSLGFGWTGELFF
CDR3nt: TGTGCCAGCAGTTTAGGTTTCGGGTGGACCGGGGAGCTGTTTTTT

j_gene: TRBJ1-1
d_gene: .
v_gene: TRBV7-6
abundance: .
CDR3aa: CASSLNGPSEAFF
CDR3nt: TGTGCCAGCAGCCTGAATGGACCCTCTGAAGCTTTCTTT

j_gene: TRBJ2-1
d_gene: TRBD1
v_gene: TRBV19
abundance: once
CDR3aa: CASSIGTGYYNEQFF
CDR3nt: TGTGCCAGTAGTATAGGGACAGGGTACTACAATGAGCAGTTCTTC

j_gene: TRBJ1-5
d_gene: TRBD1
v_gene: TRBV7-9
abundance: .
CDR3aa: CASRPTGVGNQPQHF
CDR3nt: TGTGCCAGCAGGCCCACAGGGGTGGGCAATCAGCCCCAGCATTTT

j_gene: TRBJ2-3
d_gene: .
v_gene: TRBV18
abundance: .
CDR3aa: CASSQGFTDTQYF
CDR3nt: TGTGCCAGCTCACAGGGGTTCACAGATACGCAGTATTTT

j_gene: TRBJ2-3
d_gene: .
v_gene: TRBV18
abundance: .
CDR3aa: CASSRILRVSTDTQYF
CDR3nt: TGTGCCAGCTCACGAATTTTGAGGGTGAGCACAGATACGCAGTATTTT

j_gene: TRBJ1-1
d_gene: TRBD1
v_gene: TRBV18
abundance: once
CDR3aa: CASSPPGTANTEAFF
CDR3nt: TGTGCCAGCTCACCGCCTGGGACAGCGAACACTGAAGCTTTCTTT

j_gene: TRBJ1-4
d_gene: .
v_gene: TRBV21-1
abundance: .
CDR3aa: CASSNLTPGQGPTNEKLFF
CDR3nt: TGTGCCAGCAGCAACCTGACCCCGGGACAGGGGCCAACTAATGAAAAACTGTTTTTT

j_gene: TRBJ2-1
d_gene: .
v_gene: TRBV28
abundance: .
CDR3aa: CASRAAIGTVGEQFF
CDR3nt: TGTGCCAGCAGAGCCGCGATAGGAACAGTCGGTGAGCAGTTCTTC

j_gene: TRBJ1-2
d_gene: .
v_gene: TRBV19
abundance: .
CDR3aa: CASKLQVGDYGYTF
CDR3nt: TGTGCCAGTAAATTACAGGTCGGCGACTATGGCTACACCTTC

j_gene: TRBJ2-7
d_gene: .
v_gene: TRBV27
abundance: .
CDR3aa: CASSLYANSRNEQYF
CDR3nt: TGTGCCAGCAGTTTATACGCCAATTCTCGTAACGAGCAGTACTTC

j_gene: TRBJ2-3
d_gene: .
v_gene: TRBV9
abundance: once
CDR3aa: CASSVDLRGPTDTQYF
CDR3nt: TGTGCCAGCAGCGTAGATCTCCGGGGGCCCACAGATACGCAGTATTTT

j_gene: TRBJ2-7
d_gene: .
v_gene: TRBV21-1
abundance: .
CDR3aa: CAITGVRYF
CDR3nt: TGTGCCATCACGGGGGTACGGTACTTC

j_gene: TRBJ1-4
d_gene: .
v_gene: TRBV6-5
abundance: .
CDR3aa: CASSSKLGGHEKLFF
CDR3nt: TGTGCCAGCAGTTCCAAACTGGGGGGCCATGAAAAACTGTTTTTT

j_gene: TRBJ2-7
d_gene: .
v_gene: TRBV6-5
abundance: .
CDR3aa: CASSRVRVQPYEQYF
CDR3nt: TGTGCCAGCAGCAGGGTGAGGGTGCAGCCCTACGAGCAGTACTTC

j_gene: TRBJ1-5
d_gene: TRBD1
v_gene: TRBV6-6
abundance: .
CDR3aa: CASRGTGGLIQPQHF
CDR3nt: TGTGCCAGCAGGGGGACAGGGGGCTTGATTCAGCCCCAGCATTTT

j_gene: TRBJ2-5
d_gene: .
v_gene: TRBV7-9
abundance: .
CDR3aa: CASSFPGLQETQYF
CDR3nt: TGTGCCAGCAGCTTCCCCGGATTACAAGAGACCCAGTACTTC

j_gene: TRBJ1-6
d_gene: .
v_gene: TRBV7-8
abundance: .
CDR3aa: CASSYGTGSSPLHF
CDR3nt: TGTGCCAGCAGCTACGGGACCGGTAGTTCACCCCTCCACTTT

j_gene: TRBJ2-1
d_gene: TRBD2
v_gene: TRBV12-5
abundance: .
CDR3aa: CASGPKTSGATREQFF
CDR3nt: TGTGCTAGTGGCCCTAAAACTAGCGGGGCGACCCGGGAGCAGTTCTTC